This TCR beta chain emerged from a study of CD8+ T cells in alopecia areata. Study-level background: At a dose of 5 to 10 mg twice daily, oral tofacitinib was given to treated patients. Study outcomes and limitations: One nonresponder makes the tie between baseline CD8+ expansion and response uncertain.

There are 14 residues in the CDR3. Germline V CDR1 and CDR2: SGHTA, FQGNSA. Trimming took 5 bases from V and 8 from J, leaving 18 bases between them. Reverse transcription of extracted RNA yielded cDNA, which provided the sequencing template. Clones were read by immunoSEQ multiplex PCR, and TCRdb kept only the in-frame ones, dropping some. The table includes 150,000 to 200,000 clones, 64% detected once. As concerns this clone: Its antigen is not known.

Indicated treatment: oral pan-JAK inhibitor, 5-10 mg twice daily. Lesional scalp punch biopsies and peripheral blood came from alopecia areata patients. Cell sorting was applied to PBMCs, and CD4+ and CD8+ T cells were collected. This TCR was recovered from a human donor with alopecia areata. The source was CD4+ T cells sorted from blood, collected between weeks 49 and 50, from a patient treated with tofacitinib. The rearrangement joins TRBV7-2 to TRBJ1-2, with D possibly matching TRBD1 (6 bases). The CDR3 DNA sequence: TGTGCCAGCAGCATCCAACGAGGGGGTTTAGGCTACACCTTC. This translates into CASSIQRGGLGYTF.